The rows below give T cell receptor beta chains drawn from one sample of a study of T cells in Graves' hyperthyroidism and ophthalmopathy. MiXCR, run by TCRdb on the multiplex PCR reads, gives a single entry per CDR3 protein. Here the sample spans 600,000 or so distinct CDR3 sequences, approximately 15% being singletons. Sequenced material: blood. The receptors were sampled from a woman between 45 and 65 years old with Graves' ophthalmopathy. Both conserved end residues are part of each CDR3. A D gene is named only where the DNA matches it firmly. Some rows have no size entry. The others give once, few or many, or a class for an expanded clone.

v_gene	d_gene	len	j_gene	abundance	CDR3aa	CDR3nt
TRBV28	TRBD1	14	TRBJ1-4	.	CASSLRGGEEKLFF	TGTGCCAGCAGTTTGCGAGGGGGCGAGGAAAAACTGTTTTTT
TRBV4-3	.	16	TRBJ1-1	once	CASSQDINSLGTEAFF	TGCGCCAGCAGCCAAGATATCAACTCCTTGGGCACTGAAGCTTTCTTT
TRBV7-9	.	18	TRBJ1-2	many	CASSSRLWSEKTGYGYTF	TGTGCCAGCAGCTCACGACTCTGGAGCGAGAAGACGGGCTATGGCTACACCTTC
TRBV7-2	.	15	TRBJ1-1	few	CASSPPSFRGAEAFF	TGTGCCAGCAGCCCACCTTCTTTTCGGGGTGCTGAAGCTTTCTTT
TRBV20-1	TRBD2	17	TRBJ2-7	many	CSASRTSGSVGSYEQYF	TGCAGTGCCAGTAGGACTAGCGGGAGTGTAGGGTCCTACGAGCAGTACTTC
TRBV12-3/TRBV12-4	TRBD2	15	TRBJ2-1	.	CASSLSLAGVYGQFF	TGTGCCAGCAGTTTATCCCTAGCGGGAGTATATGGGCAGTTCTTC
TRBV6-1	.	15	TRBJ2-3	many	CASSGTASSTDTQYF	TGTGCCAGCAGTGGGACAGCATCTAGCACAGATACGCAGTATTTT
TRBV29-1	.	12	TRBJ1-1	few	CSVVGWETEAFF	TGCAGCGTTGTAGGTTGGGAAACTGAAGCTTTCTTT
TRBV12-3/TRBV12-4	.	15	TRBJ2-3	.	CASSFRRPRGDTQYF	TGTGCCAGCAGTTTTAGGCGGCCTCGGGGGGATACGCAGTATTTT
TRBV2	.	15	TRBJ2-2	many	CASNRGLKNTGELFF	TGTGCCAGCAATAGGGGACTCAAGAACACCGGGGAGCTGTTTTTT
TRBV3-1	.	18	TRBJ1-6	many	CASSQDSVIETALSPLHF	TGTGCCAGCAGCCAAGATTCTGTAATAGAGACAGCTCTTTCACCCCTCCACTTT
TRBV5-1	TRBD2	15	TRBJ2-1	.	CASSPASGSYNEQFF	TGCGCCAGCAGCCCCGCTAGCGGCTCCTACAATGAGCAGTTCTTC
TRBV7-2	.	16	TRBJ2-7	many	CASSLPRQARGYEQYF	TGTGCCAGCAGCTTACCCCGCCAAGCGAGGGGCTACGAGCAGTACTTC
TRBV28	.	17	TRBJ1-6	once	CASSLSGVLVYDSPLHF	TGTGCCAGCAGTTTATCGGGGGTACTAGTCTACGATTCACCCCTCCACTTT
TRBV28	.	14	TRBJ2-1	many	CASKERTSYNEQFF	TGTGCCAGCAAGGAGCGGACTTCATACAATGAGCAGTTCTTC
TRBV6-1	TRBD2	17	TRBJ2-1	.	CASSEDPLAGGLDEQFF	TGTGCCAGCAGTGAAGACCCACTAGCGGGAGGGCTGGATGAGCAGTTCTTC
TRBV12-3/TRBV12-4	TRBD2	15	TRBJ2-3	many	CASSLALGTRDTQYF	TGTGCCAGCAGTTTAGCGCTAGGGACTAGAGATACGCAGTATTTT
TRBV11-2	TRBD2	18	TRBJ2-1	few	CASSLVTGGPIKDNEQFF	TGTGCCAGCAGCTTAGTCACGGGAGGGCCCATAAAAGACAATGAGCAGTTCTTC
TRBV19	TRBD1	15	TRBJ1-5	.	CATREVDRGSQPQHF	TGTGCCACCAGGGAGGTGGACAGGGGCAGTCAGCCCCAGCATTTT
TRBV16	.	15	TRBJ1-2	.	CASSQSSGMSYGYTF	TGTGCCAGCAGCCAATCCTCCGGGATGAGCTATGGCTACACCTTC
TRBV7-3	TRBD2	13	TRBJ2-2	many	CASSPKRGGELFF	TGTGCCAGCAGCCCTAAGCGGGGCGGGGAGCTGTTTTTT
TRBV19	TRBD1	14	TRBJ2-3	few	CASSGQGTTDTQYF	TGTGCCAGTAGTGGACAGGGGACAACAGATACGCAGTATTTT
TRBV28	.	14	TRBJ2-3	many	CASSLPTSTDTQYF	TGTGCCAGCAGTTTACCTACTAGCACAGATACGCAGTATTTT
TRBV15	.	13	TRBJ1-4	many	CATSSRHSEKLFF	TGTGCCACCAGCAGCCGACACAGCGAAAAACTGTTTTTT
TRBV5-1	.	14	TRBJ1-3	.	CASSLEQAGNTIYF	TGCGCCAGCAGCTTGGAACAGGCTGGAAACACCATATATTTT
TRBV20-1	TRBD2	15	TRBJ2-1	.	CSAQTLAGGYNEQFF	TGCAGTGCCCAAACGCTAGCGGGAGGGTACAATGAGCAGTTCTTC
TRBV18	.	13	TRBJ2-5	many	CASSPQNQETQYF	TGTGCCAGCTCACCTCAGAACCAAGAGACCCAGTACTTC
TRBV11-1	.	14	TRBJ2-1	many	CASSKGISYNEQFF	TGTGCCAGCAGTAAGGGGATTTCCTACAATGAGCAGTTCTTC
TRBV12-3/TRBV12-4	TRBD2	19	TRBJ2-2	.	CASSSSGTLTSGRSGELFF	TGTGCCAGCAGTTCCTCCGGGACGCTGACTAGCGGGAGATCCGGGGAGCTGTTTTTT
TRBV28	.	13	TRBJ2-1	many	CASRLASYNEQFF	TGTGCCAGCAGACTAGCCTCCTACAATGAGCAGTTCTTC
TRBV7-6	TRBD1	14	TRBJ1-1	many	CASSSTGVNTEAFF	TGTGCCAGCAGCTCGACAGGGGTGAACACTGAAGCTTTCTTT
TRBV6-2/TRBV6-3	.	13	TRBJ1-1	.	CASSYRYDTEAFF	TGTGCCAGCAGTTACAGATACGACACTGAAGCTTTCTTT
TRBV20-1	TRBD2	14	TRBJ2-3	many	CSARLAGVTDTQYF	TGCAGTGCTAGGTTAGCGGGAGTGACAGATACGCAGTATTTT
TRBV29-1	TRBD2	13	TRBJ2-1	many	CSGPGLAGDEQFF	TGCAGCGGACCGGGACTAGCGGGAGATGAGCAGTTCTTC
TRBV18	.	17	TRBJ2-3	many	CASSRRRTPTSTDTQYF	TGTGCCAGCTCACGACGCCGGACACCCACTAGCACAGATACGCAGTATTTT
TRBV7-6	TRBD1	16	TRBJ1-4	few	CASSLDKGGLGEKLFF	TGTGCCAGCAGCTTGGATAAAGGGGGCTTGGGTGAAAAACTGTTTTTT
TRBV12-3/TRBV12-4	TRBD2	13	TRBJ2-7	many	CATRDYGSYEQYF	TGTGCCACCCGGGACTACGGCTCCTACGAGCAGTACTTC
TRBV28	TRBD1	15	TRBJ2-3	many	CASSIRQGLGDTQYF	TGTGCCAGCAGTATAAGACAGGGTTTAGGGGATACGCAGTATTTT
TRBV29-1	.	15	TRBJ2-3	few	CSVGRDRRHTDTQYF	TGCAGCGTTGGGCGCGACAGGAGACACACAGATACGCAGTATTTT
TRBV5-1	TRBD2	17	TRBJ2-1	many	CASSVGTSGFSYNEQFF	TGCGCCAGCAGCGTCGGGACTAGCGGGTTCTCCTACAATGAGCAGTTCTTC
TRBV20-1	TRBD1	14	TRBJ2-5	many	CSATGQGSQETQYF	TGCAGTGCTACCGGACAGGGGTCCCAAGAGACCCAGTACTTC
TRBV2	.	14	TRBJ1-5	many	CASSVGTLEWPQHF	TGTGCCAGCAGTGTTGGGACCCTGGAGTGGCCCCAGCATTTT
TRBV6-1	.	12	TRBJ2-7	.	CSSGVTSYEQYF	TGTTCCAGTGGGGTGACGTCCTACGAGCAGTACTTC
TRBV4-3	.	14	TRBJ2-1	.	CASSQEGSSNEQFF	TGCGCCAGCAGCCAGGAAGGTTCTAGCAATGAGCAGTTCTTC
TRBV9	TRBD2	18	TRBJ2-3	.	CASSVESSSGASTDTQYF	TGTGCCAGCAGCGTAGAATCGAGTAGCGGGGCTAGCACAGATACGCAGTATTTT
TRBV19	.	17	TRBJ2-3	.	CASSPPRGSGSTDTQYF	TGTGCCAGTAGTCCTCCGCGAGGTAGCGGAAGCACAGATACGCAGTATTTT
TRBV20-1	.	13	TRBJ2-2	many	CSARGQGTGELFF	TGCAGTGCTAGAGGGCAGGGGACCGGGGAGCTGTTTTTT
TRBV6-1	TRBD1	13	TRBJ2-7	few	CASGPGQGYEQYF	TGTGCCAGCGGTCCGGGACAGGGGTACGAGCAGTACTTC
TRBV5-1	.	15	TRBJ1-5	.	CASSRGVEGNQPQHF	TGCGCCAGCAGCAGGGGGGTGGAGGGCAATCAGCCCCAGCATTTT
TRBV20-1	.	15	TRBJ1-5	few	CSALVSPLGNQPQHF	TGCAGTGCACTCGTGAGCCCTTTGGGCAATCAGCCCCAGCATTTT
TRBV3-1	TRBD2	17	TRBJ2-3	many	CASSQAQGLAGTDTQYF	TGTGCCAGCAGCCAAGCTCAGGGACTAGCTGGCACAGATACGCAGTATTTT
TRBV28	TRBD1	13	TRBJ2-4	few	CASRVQGASIQYF	TGTGCCAGCAGAGTCCAGGGGGCCAGTATTCAGTACTTC
TRBV6-1	.	13	TRBJ2-5	many	CASLGELTPPQYF	TGTGCCAGTTTAGGAGAATTGACCCCCCCCCAGTACTTC
TRBV4-3	.	14	TRBJ1-5	.	CASSQEGKSQPQHF	TGCGCCAGCAGCCAAGAGGGAAAGAGTCAGCCCCAGCATTTT